These 17 T cell receptor beta chains share one sample of origin, sequenced in a study of technical replicates of blood from a handful of donors. Produced via immunoSEQ multiplex PCR; TCRdb's table is partial and in-frame only. This table has approximately 60,000 clones, approximately 84% appearing once. The sequencing sample was made of PBMCs. The receptors originated from a human donor in good health. Some clones in this sample may be carry-over from other donors' samples.

The V and J genes are TRBV18 and TRBJ2-4; D remains unclear. The ends were cut back, 3 bases at V and 1 base at J, with 7 bases in the middle. Germline V lookup: CDR1 KGHSH, CDR2 LQKENI. The CDR3 contains 14 residues. The CDR3 DNA is TGTGCCAGCTCACCGTCTGTGGCCAAAAACATTCAGTACTTC. Its translation: CASSPSVAKNIQYF. Full variable domain (outside the CDR3, taken from reference TRBV18 and TRBJ2-4): NAGVMQNPRHLVRRRGQEARLRCSPMKGHSHVYWYRQLPEEGLKFMVYLQKENIIDESGMPKERFSAEFPKEGPSILRIQQVVRGDSAAYFCASSPSVAKNIQYFGAGTRLSVL.

V and J are TRBV5-5 and TRBJ2-3; possibly TRBD1 for D (6 bases). The V end was cut by 0 bases, the J end by 5 bases, with 13 bases between. The CDR3 covers 15 residues. Looked up from germline, CDR1 is SGHKS and CDR2 is YYEKEE (reference sequence). The CDR3 loop is CASSLGQVLGDTQYF. The CDR3 nucleotides read TGTGCCAGCAGCTTGGGACAGGTTCTCGGAGATACGCAGTATTTT.

This sequence joins TRBV9 and TRBJ1-4; no clear D gene. V was trimmed by 0 bases and J by 2 bases, leaving 8 bases between them. Germline lookup yields CDR1 SGDLS and CDR2 YYNGEE. The CDR3 extends over 15 amino acids. DNA of the CDR3: TGTGCCAGCAGCGTAGCTCCTACCACTAATGAAAAACTGTTTTTT. Its translation: CASSVAPTTNEKLFF.

The CDR3 nucleotides are TGTGCCAGCAGTTTTACGCCCCCGACAGGGGTCGAGCAGTACTTC. Its protein product is CASSFTPPTGVEQYF. This chain uses TRBV27 with TRBJ2-7; 8 nucleotides align to TRBD1. Germline CDR1 MNHEY, CDR2 SMNVEV (reference sequence). The V gene end was trimmed by 3 bases and the J gene end by 6 bases; junction bases not matched to a gene: 10. The CDR3 runs to 15 residues.

The rearrangement uses TRBV15 and TRBJ1-1, with 7 bases matching TRBD1. Germline V CDR1 and CDR2: LNHNV, YYDKDF (reference sequence). Germline trimming cut 5 bases from V and 1 base from J; bases unmatched to any gene: 4. The CDR3 runs to 14 residues. CDR3 in DNA: TGTGCCACCAGCGTACACAGGGGGAACACTGAAGCTTTCTTT. Translating it yields CATSVHRGNTEAFF.

The chain uses TRBV7-9 and TRBJ2-1, with D uncertain. V gave up 5 bases and J gave up 6 bases, with 8 bases separating them. The V gene's germline CDR1 is SEHNR and CDR2 FQNEAQ (reference sequence). The CDR3 loop spans 12 amino acids. CDR3 amino acids: CASSPNSNEQFF. The CDR3 bases are TGTGCCAGCAGCCCTAACAGCAATGAGCAGTTCTTC.

The rearrangement uses TRBV7-2 and TRBJ1-4; 10 nucleotides line up with TRBD1. V lost 5 bases, J lost 0 bases, and 3 bases stayed unmatched. The length of the CDR3 is 16 residues. Germline V gene lookup returns CDR1 SGHTA and CDR2 FQGNSA. The CDR3 DNA sequence: TGTGCCAGCAGCCCGGGACAGGGGACAACTAATGAAAAACTGTTTTTT. This translates into CASSPGQGTTNEKLFF.

This clone occurred once. The chain links TRBV4-2 to TRBJ2-2, with a weak D call TRBD2 (5 bases). The V end was cut by 4 bases, the J end by 1 base, with 13 bases between. Germline CDR1 reads LGHNA; CDR2 reads YNFKEQ. This CDR3 region has 16 residues. The CDR3 DNA is TGTGCCAGCAGCCCACAAGTTAGCGTGAACACCGGGGAGCTGTTTTTT. It encodes CASSPQVSVNTGELFF.

The chain recombines TRBV18 with TRBJ1-2, with a possible D match to TRBD1 (6 bases). The CDR3 has 15 amino acids. The V gene's germline CDR1 is KGHSH and CDR2 LQKENI. Between the trimmed V and J ends, which lost 5 bases and 4 bases, there was a span of 17 bases. CDR3: CASSDLTGLGYGYTF. The DNA for the CDR3 is TGTGCCAGCTCAGACCTCACAGGGCTGGGCTATGGCTACACCTTC.

The rearrangement uses TRBV6-1 and TRBJ1-2; perhaps TRBD1 as D (5 bases). V gave up 4 bases and J gave up 1 base, with 10 bases separating them. This CDR3 is built from 14 residues. Germline-derived CDR1 and CDR2 are MNHNS and SASEGT. The CDR3 region is CASSVQTVNYGYTF. The CDR3 coding sequence is TGTGCCAGCAGTGTACAGACAGTTAACTATGGCTACACCTTC.

This rearrangement joins TRBV10-3 to TRBJ2-7, with TRBD2 matching 11 bases. The ends lost 11 bases at V and 3 bases at J; junction bases unmatched: 6. Per the germline V gene, CDR1 is ENHRY and CDR2 is SYGVKD. The CDR3 totals 13 residues. The CDR3 coding sequence is TGTGCCGCGGGACTAGCGGAAAACTACGAGCAGTACTTC. It specifies CAAGLAENYEQYF.

The J gene is TRBJ1-2, the V gene TRBV7-2; D is undetermined. Germline CDR1 is SGHTA and CDR2 is FQGNSA. Trimming cost V 4 bases and J 3 bases, with 6 bases left between them. The CDR3 runs to 12 residues. CDR3 protein: CASSSRDYGYTF. CDR3 bases: TGTGCCAGCAGCTCCCGGGACTATGGCTACACCTTC.

This clone was seen more than once but under ten times. The chain joins TRBV7-9 to TRBJ1-1; 9 nucleotides line up with TRBD1. Germline V lookup: CDR1 SEHNR, CDR2 FQNEAQ (reference sequence). The CDR3 sequence is 14 residues long. The V gene end was trimmed by 3 bases and the J gene end by 4 bases; junction bases not matched to a gene: 3. The CDR3 is CASSFRDRATEAFF. CDR3 nucleotides: TGTGCCAGCAGCTTCCGGGACAGGGCCACTGAAGCTTTCTTT. The complete variable domain, with remaining parts taken from reference TRBV7-9 and TRBJ1-1, reads DTGVSQNPRHKITKRGQNVTFRCDPISEHNRLYWYRQTLGQGPEFLTYFQNEAQLEKSRLLSDRFSAERPKGSFSTLEIQRTEQGDSAMYLCASSFRDRATEAFFGQGTRLTVV.

Only a few counts were recorded for this clone. V usage is TRBV6-4 and J usage is TRBJ2-3, with D hard to call. Germline-derived CDR1 and CDR2 are MRHNA and SNTAGT. The CDR3 is 14 amino acids. V was trimmed by 4 bases and J by 4 bases, leaving 12 bases between them. DNA of the CDR3: TGTGCCAGCAGTGCCGGAGAGATGGCAGATACGCAGTATTTT. Translating gives CASSAGEMADTQYF.

This clone has a handful of counts. The genes are TRBV2 and TRBJ1-6, with unresolved D. V was trimmed by 3 bases and J by 8 bases, leaving 5 bases between them. Germline V gene sequence: CDR1 SNHLY, CDR2 FYNNEI. The CDR3 runs 12 residues. The CDR3 reads CASSDPDSPLHF. CDR3 sequence (DNA): TGTGCCAGCAGTGACCCGGATTCACCCCTCCACTTT.

The V and J genes are TRBV4-1 and TRBJ2-3, with 11 bases identical to TRBD2. There are 17 residues in the CDR3. The germline V gene has CDR1 MGHRA and CDR2 YSYEKL. J gave up 1 base and V 3 bases, and 6 bases lay outside the gene matches. CDR3 DNA sequence: TGCGCCAGCAGCCAGAGCGGGGGACTAGCGGGCACAGATACGCAGTATTTT. Residues: CASSQSGGLAGTDTQYF.

The genes are TRBV12-2 and TRBJ2-7; TRBD2 is the table's D call and was not checked against the DNA. TRBV12-2 is tagged as a pseudogene. This CDR3 comprises 13 residues. The CDR3 loop is CASSRGCRYEQYF. DNA of the CDR3: TGTGCAAGCTCCCGAGGGTGTCGCTACGAGCAGTACTTC.